Below, 7 T cell receptor beta chains from the same sample are listed, as sequenced in a study of T cell responses to AZD1222 COVID-19 vaccine. The assay was immunoSEQ multiplex PCR, and TCRdb's table has in-frame clones only and misses some. The sample shows about 68,000 clones, 70% to 90% of them seen only once. This material consisted of peripheral blood, taken on day 0 of AZD1222 vaccination. These receptors were collected from an adult in good health.

The V gene is TRBV6-2 or TRBV6-3, the J gene TRBJ2-1, with D unclear. With 2 bases removed from V and 6 bases from J, the gap between germline ends came to 14 bases. Germline CDR1 reads MNHEY; CDR2 reads SVGEGT. The CDR3 is 15 amino acids. Written as DNA, the CDR3 is TGTGCCAGCAGTTACCATGAGGACCAAATCAATGAGCAGTTCTTC. Amino acid sequence: CASSYHEDQINEQFF.

This clone was observed once. The chain has TRBV28 and TRBJ1-1; D is ambiguous. The V gene lost 1 base and the J gene lost 0 bases, with 3 bases spanning the gap. CDR1 is MDHEN, CDR2 SYDVKM, per germline. There are 13 residues in the CDR3. CDR3 loop: CASSLSLNTEAFF. The CDR3 coding sequence is TGTGCCAGCAGTTTATCCCTGAACACTGAAGCTTTCTTT.

The chain couples TRBV2 to TRBJ1-6; maybe TRBD1 (5 bases). Germline values: CDR1 SNHLY, CDR2 FYNNEI. The CDR3 has 16 amino acids. Between the trimmed V and J ends, which lost 6 bases and 2 bases, there was a span of 14 bases. CDR3 residues: CASRNRGNPYNSPLHF. The CDR3 DNA reads TGTGCCAGCAGAAACCGGGGGAACCCCTATAATTCACCCCTCCACTTT.

This chain links TRBV24-1 with TRBJ2-7; D unresolved. From germline, CDR1 is KGHDR and CDR2 SFDVKD. This CDR3 has 11 amino acids. The V and J ends lost 4 bases and 10 bases respectively, with 10 bases between them. In DNA, the CDR3 is TGTGCCACCAGTGAGAGAAGTACTCAGTACTTC. It codes for CATSERSTQYF.

The CDR3 DNA is TGTGCCAGTAGTAGACAGGGACTAGCGGCGACAGTGGGGGAGCAGTACTTC. This translates into CASSRQGLAATVGEQYF. The chain carries TRBV19 and TRBJ2-7, with 11 positions matching TRBD2. The CDR3 is 17 residues long. CDR1 is LNHDA, CDR2 SQIVND, per germline (reference sequence). V trimming: 4 bases; J trimming: 7 bases; junction bases outside the gene matches: 15.

The chain employs TRBV14 and TRBJ1-2; a weak D match, TRBD1 (6 bases). CDR1 and CDR2 (germline): SGHDN, FVKESK. Trimming removed 5 bases at V and 5 bases at J, with 24 bases between. The CDR3 is 17 amino acids. The CDR3 DNA sequence: TGTGCCAGCAGCGACCGGCTTAACAGGGCGATCGGGTATGGCTACACCTTC. It codes for CASSDRLNRAIGYGYTF.

This chain uses TRBV15 with TRBJ2-3; 8 nucleotides line up with TRBD1. Germline V gene sequence: CDR1 LNHNV, CDR2 YYDKDF (reference sequence). V was pared by 0 bases and J by 1 base, with 3 bases of the junction left unmatched. This CDR3 is 16 amino acids long. CDR3 region: CATSREPGQGTDTQYF. In nucleotides, the CDR3 is TGTGCCACCAGCAGAGAGCCGGGACAGGGCACAGATACGCAGTATTTT.